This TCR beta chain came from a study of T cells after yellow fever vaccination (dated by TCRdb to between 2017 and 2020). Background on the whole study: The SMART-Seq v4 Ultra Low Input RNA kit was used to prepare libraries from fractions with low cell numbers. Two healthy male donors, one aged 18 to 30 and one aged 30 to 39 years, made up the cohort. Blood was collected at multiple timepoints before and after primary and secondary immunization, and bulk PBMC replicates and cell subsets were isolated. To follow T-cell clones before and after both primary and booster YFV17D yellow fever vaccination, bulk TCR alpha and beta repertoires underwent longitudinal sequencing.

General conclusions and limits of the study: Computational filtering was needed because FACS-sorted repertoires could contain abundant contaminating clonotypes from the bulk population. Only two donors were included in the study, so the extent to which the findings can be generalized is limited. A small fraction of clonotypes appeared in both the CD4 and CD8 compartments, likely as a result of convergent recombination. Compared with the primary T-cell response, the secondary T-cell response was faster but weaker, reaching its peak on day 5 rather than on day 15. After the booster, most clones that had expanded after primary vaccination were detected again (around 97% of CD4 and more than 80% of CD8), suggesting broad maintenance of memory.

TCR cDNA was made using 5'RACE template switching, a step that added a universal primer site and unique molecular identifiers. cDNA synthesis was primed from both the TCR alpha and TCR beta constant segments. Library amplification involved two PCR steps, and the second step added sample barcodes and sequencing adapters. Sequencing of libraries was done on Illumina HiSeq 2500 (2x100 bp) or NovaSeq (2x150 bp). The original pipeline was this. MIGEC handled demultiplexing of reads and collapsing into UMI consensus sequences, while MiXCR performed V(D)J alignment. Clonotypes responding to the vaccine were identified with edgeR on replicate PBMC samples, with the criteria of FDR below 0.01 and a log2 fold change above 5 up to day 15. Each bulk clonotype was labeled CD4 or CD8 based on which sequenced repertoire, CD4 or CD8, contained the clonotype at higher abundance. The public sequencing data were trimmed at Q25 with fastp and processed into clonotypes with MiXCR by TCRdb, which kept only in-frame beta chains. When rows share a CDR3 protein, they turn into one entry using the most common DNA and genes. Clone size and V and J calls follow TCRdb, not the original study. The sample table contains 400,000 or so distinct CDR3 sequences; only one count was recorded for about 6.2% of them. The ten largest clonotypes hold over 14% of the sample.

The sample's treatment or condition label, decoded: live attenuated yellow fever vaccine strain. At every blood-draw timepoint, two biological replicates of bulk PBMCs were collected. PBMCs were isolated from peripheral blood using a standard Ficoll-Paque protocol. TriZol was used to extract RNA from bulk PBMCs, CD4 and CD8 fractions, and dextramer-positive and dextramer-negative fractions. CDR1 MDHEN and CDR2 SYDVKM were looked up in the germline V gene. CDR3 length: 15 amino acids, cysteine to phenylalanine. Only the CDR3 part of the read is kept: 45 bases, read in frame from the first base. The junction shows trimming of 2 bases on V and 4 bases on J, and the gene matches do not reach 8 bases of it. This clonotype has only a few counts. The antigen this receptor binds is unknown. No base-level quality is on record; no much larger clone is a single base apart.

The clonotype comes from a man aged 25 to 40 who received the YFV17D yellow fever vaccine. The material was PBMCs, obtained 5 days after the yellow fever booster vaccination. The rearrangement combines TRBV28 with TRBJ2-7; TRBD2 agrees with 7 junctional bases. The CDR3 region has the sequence CASSLMAGVRYEQYF. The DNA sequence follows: TGTGCCAGCAGTTTAATGGCGGGAGTCCGGTACGAGCAGTACTTC.